Each of the 28 T cell receptor beta chains below was sequenced from the same sample in a study of T cells in Graves' hyperthyroidism and ophthalmopathy. Amplified TCR beta CDR3 regions came from RNA transcripts. HTBI primers drove first-round RT-PCR of the TCR CDR3. MiXCR, run by TCRdb on the multiplex PCR reads, gives a single entry per CDR3 protein. This sample has about 400,000 distinct CDR3 sequences, with about 15% found just once. The sequencing sample was made of blood. The source is a woman in her twenties or thirties with Graves' hyperthyroidism.

This clonotype appeared many times. The chain couples TRBV18 to TRBJ2-7, with unresolved D. Trimming removed 2 bases from V and 4 bases from J, with 12 bases in between. This CDR3 is 14 amino acids long. Germline V gene sequence: CDR1 KGHSH, CDR2 LQKENI. CDR3 protein: CASSPSGRTYEQYF. The CDR3 DNA reads TGTGCCAGCTCACCATCGGGCAGAACTTACGAGCAGTACTTC.

This clonotype was counted ten times or more. CDR3: CSASALGQYTDTQYF. CDR3 nucleotides: TGCAGTGCTAGTGCCTTGGGGCAGTACACAGATACGCAGTATTTT. The J gene is TRBJ2-3, the V gene TRBV20-1; D is perhaps TRBD1 (5 bases). The CDR3 runs to 15 residues. CDR1 is DFQATT and CDR2 is SNEGSKA in the germline V gene (reference sequence). V lost 3 bases and J lost 2, with 15 bases in between.

This clonotype was seen many times. The DNA is left out, because the CDR3 cannot be placed on it with certainty; the CDR3 is given as TCRdb lists it. The chain has TRBV12-3 or TRBV12-4 and TRBJ1-4; the DNA was not used to check the table's D call, TRBD1. The CDR3 is 18 residues long, counting both termini. CDR3 amino acids: CASSFGPGRGGPNEKLFF.

In this sample, this clonotype turned up many times. The chain couples TRBV6-5 to TRBJ1-5; TRBD1 matches 8 bases. The CDR3 spans 18 residues. Germline values: CDR1 MNHEY, CDR2 SVGAGI. The ends lost 3 bases at V and 5 bases at J; junction bases unmatched: 15. The CDR3: CASSYRRLWTGRHQPQHF. DNA of the CDR3: TGTGCCAGCAGTTATCGACGTCTGTGGACAGGGCGTCATCAGCCCCAGCATTTT.

There are many counts of this clonotype. V gene TRBV18 combines with J gene TRBJ2-1; D is undetermined. The CDR3 consists of 13 residues. Germline lookup yields CDR1 KGHSH and CDR2 LQKENI. Trimming stripped 3 bases from V and 9 bases from J, with 12 bases between. This CDR3 is CASSPNPVGEQFF. CDR3 nucleotide sequence: TGTGCCAGCTCACCCAACCCTGTAGGTGAGCAGTTCTTC.

The table lists this clonotype with many counts. The genes are TRBV28 and TRBJ1-1, with D maybe TRBD1 (5 bases). Germline V gene sequence: CDR1 MDHEN, CDR2 SYDVKM. The length of the CDR3 is 11 residues. V was clipped by 7 bases and J by 7 bases, with 10 bases between them. DNA of the CDR3: TGTGCCAGCACCAGGGAGCATGAAGCTTTCTTT. This codes for CASTREHEAFF.

This chain links TRBV6-2 or TRBV6-3 with TRBJ2-1; 8 positions agree with TRBD2. Trimming removed 7 bases from V and 3 bases from J; junction bases left unmatched: 2. The CDR3 is made up of 13 amino acids. Germline V gene sequence: CDR1 MNHEY, CDR2 SVGEGT. The CDR3 nucleotides are TGTGCCAGCAAGCGGGAGAGCTACAATGAGCAGTTCTTC. The encoded protein is CASKRESYNEQFF.

This chain uses TRBV27 with TRBJ2-1, with a tentative D call TRBD2 (5 bases). V was clipped by 3 bases and J by 10 bases, with 16 bases between them. The CDR3 is made up of 14 amino acids. Per the germline V gene, CDR1 is MNHEY and CDR2 is SMNVEV (reference sequence). CDR3 region: CASSFPGEFGEQFF. The CDR3 DNA reads TGTGCCAGCAGTTTCCCCGGGGAATTCGGGGAGCAGTTCTTC.

The V call is TRBV28, the J call TRBJ2-7; 10 bases map to TRBD1. V lost 4 bases, J lost 1 base, and 4 bases stayed unmatched. Germline CDR1 and CDR2: MDHEN and SYDVKM. The CDR3 covers 15 residues. DNA of the CDR3: TGTGCCAGCAGTTGGACAGGGGGGATGTCCTACGAGCAGTACTTC. Protein sequence: CASSWTGGMSYEQYF.

This clonotype was seen only a few times. This chain connects TRBV7-8 to TRBJ2-3; D may match TRBD1 or TRBD2 (7 bases each). This CDR3 region has 17 residues. Looked up from germline, CDR1 is SGHVS and CDR2 is FQNEAQ. V lost 5 bases and J 4 bases, leaving 22 bases between the germline ends. The chain's CDR3 is CASSPSLRGRGSDTQYF. CDR3 in DNA: TGTGCCAGCAGCCCTTCTCTCAGGGGGAGGGGTTCAGATACGCAGTATTTT.

This clonotype turned up a few times. The rearrangement uses TRBV19 and TRBJ2-1; the D is unclear. The CDR3 loop spans 13 amino acids. Trimming removed 6 bases at V and 4 bases at J, with 10 bases between. Germline CDR1 reads LNHDA; CDR2 reads SQIVND (reference sequence). Here the CDR3 DNA reads TGTGCCAGTAGGTCTATTCAGTACAATGAGCAGTTCTTC. This translates into CASRSIQYNEQFF. The full variable domain, its missing parts supplied by reference TRBV19 and TRBJ2-1, is DGGITQSPKYLFRKEGQNVTLSCEQNLNHDAMYWYRQDPGQGLRLIYYSQIVNDFQKGDIAEGYSVSREKKESFPLTVTSAQKNPTAFYLCASRSIQYNEQFFGPGTRLTVL.

J is TRBJ2-1 and V is TRBV19; 12 bases are shared with TRBD2. With V trimmed by 4 bases and J by 6 bases, 7 bases remained unmatched. The CDR3 consists of 16 residues. CDR1 is LNHDA, CDR2 SQIVND, per germline (reference sequence). CDR3 protein: CASSKASGRVSNEQFF. The DNA for the CDR3 is TGTGCCAGTAGTAAGGCTAGCGGGAGGGTATCCAATGAGCAGTTCTTC.

This clonotype was counted ten times or more. CDR3 DNA sequence: TGTGCCAGCAGCGGGGGCAGCCACACTGAAGCTTTCTTT. Its translation: CASSGGSHTEAFF. The V gene is TRBV9, the J gene TRBJ1-1; a possible D gene is TRBD1 (5 bases). The CDR3 loop spans 13 amino acids. The germline V gene has CDR1 SGDLS and CDR2 YYNGEE. Trimming took off 3 bases at V and 3 bases at J, with 9 bases between the two ends. Based on the CDR3 plus reference TRBV9 and TRBJ1-1, the full variable domain is DSGVTQTPKHLITATGQRVTLRCSPRSGDLSVYWYQQSLDQGLQFLIQYYNGEERAKGNILERFSAQQFPDLHSELNLSSLELGDSALYFCASSGGSHTEAFFGQGTRLTVV.

The chain combines TRBV29-1 with TRBJ2-1, with TRBD2 as a possible D gene (6 bases). Germline-derived CDR1 and CDR2 are SQVTM and ANQGSEA. The CDR3 has 12 residues. The V end lost 1 base, the J end lost 7 bases, and 8 bases lay between the germline ends. Here the CDR3 DNA reads TGCAGCGTTGAAGTACTAGCAAATGAGCAGTTCTTC. The encoded protein is CSVEVLANEQFF.

This clonotype was recorded many times. This chain uses TRBV7-9 with TRBJ2-7; the D is unclear. V was pared by 5 bases and J by 6 bases, with 14 bases between. The CDR3 is made up of 13 amino acids. Germline V gene sequence: CDR1 SEHNR, CDR2 FQNEAQ (reference sequence). CDR3: CASSTETVTEQYF. The CDR3 bases are TGTGCCAGCAGCACAGAGACGGTTACCGAGCAGTACTTC.

The chain links TRBV19 to TRBJ2-7; D is perhaps TRBD1 (6 bases). The CDR3 extends over 14 amino acids. The V end was cut by 3 bases, the J end by 4 bases, with 13 bases between. Germline values: CDR1 LNHDA, CDR2 SQIVND (reference sequence). CDR3 residues: CASSIREQGYEQYF. In DNA form, the CDR3 reads TGTGCCAGTAGTATTCGTGAACAGGGATACGAGCAGTACTTC.

The CDR3 region has the DNA TGTGCCAGCAGCTCGACCCAAACAGGGGACTATGGCTACACCTTC. Translation gives CASSSTQTGDYGYTF. The rearrangement joins TRBV5-4 to TRBJ1-2; 7 nucleotides agree with TRBD1. From germline, CDR1 is SGHNT and CDR2 YYREEE (reference sequence). Trimming at V came to 3 bases and at J to 3 bases, leaving 8 bases not matched to a gene. The CDR3 has 15 residues.

The chain couples TRBV5-1 to TRBJ2-1; D call uncertain. CDR1 is SGHRS and CDR2 is YFSETQ in the germline V gene. Trimming pared 0 bases from V and 0 bases from J, leaving 7 bases between. CDR3 size: 15 residues. The DNA of the CDR3 is TGCGCCAGCAGCTTGGGGCAGTTCTCCTACAATGAGCAGTTCTTC. This gives the protein CASSLGQFSYNEQFF.

This clonotype was seen a few times. The DNA for the CDR3 is TGTGCCAGCAGCTTAGGTTCCAGGATATCTTCCTACGAGCAGTACTTC. Its translation is CASSLGSRISSYEQYF. The V and J genes are TRBV7-8 and TRBJ2-7; D not certain. V was clipped by 1 base and J by 1 base, with 14 bases between them. In germline, CDR1 is SGHVS, CDR2 FQNEAQ. This CDR3 spans 16 amino acids.

This clonotype was seen more than once but under ten times. The rearrangement uses TRBV18 and TRBJ2-7; D gene unclear. CDR1 KGHSH and CDR2 LQKENI come from the germline V gene. V lost 0 bases and J 0 bases, leaving 9 bases between the germline ends. This CDR3 has 15 amino acids. CDR3 sequence reads: CASSPPHRSSYEQYF. The CDR3 DNA reads as TGTGCCAGCTCACCACCGCATCGATCCTCCTACGAGCAGTACTTC. Using reference TRBV18 and TRBJ2-7 for the parts outside the CDR3, the full variable domain is NAGVMQNPRHLVRRRGQEARLRCSPMKGHSHVYWYRQLPEEGLKFMVYLQKENIIDESGMPKERFSAEFPKEGPSILRIQQVVRGDSAAYFCASSPPHRSSYEQYFGPGTRLTVT.

This clonotype occurred many times. V is TRBV30 and J is TRBJ1-5, with 10 nucleotides matching TRBD1. The CDR3 sequence is 13 residues long. Trimming removed 2 bases from V and 7 bases from J; junction bases left unmatched: 2. The germline gives CDR1 GTSNPN, CDR2 SVGIG (reference sequence). The CDR3 DNA follows: TGTGCCTGGAGTAGACAGGGGGCACAGCCCCAGCATTTT. It specifies CAWSRQGAQPQHF.

This clonotype came up many times. This chain links TRBV18 with TRBJ2-2; 8 nucleotides agree with TRBD2. The germline V gene encodes CDR1 KGHSH and CDR2 LQKENI. Trimming removed 2 bases from V and 7 bases from J; junction bases left unmatched: 9. This CDR3 region has 16 residues. For the CDR3, the DNA is TGTGCCAGCTCACCAGATCGGACTAGCAATCACGGGGAGCTGTTTTTT. It codes for CASSPDRTSNHGELFF.

This rearrangement joins TRBV12-3 or TRBV12-4 to TRBJ1-5, with D possibly being TRBD1 (5 bases). V was trimmed by 2 bases and J by 6 bases, leaving 8 bases between them. The CDR3 is 13 amino acids. The CDR3 loop reads CASSLTGRQPQHF. In nucleotides, the CDR3 is TGTGCCAGCAGTTTAACGGGGCGTCAGCCCCAGCATTTT.

The gene calls are TRBV7-2 and TRBJ2-2; D may be TRBD2 (6 bases). The CDR3 extends over 15 amino acids. Germline CDR1 is SGHTA and CDR2 is FQGNSA. The ends were cut back, 7 bases at V and 4 bases at J, with 16 bases in the middle. CDR3: CASTQGGPPTGELFF. The CDR3 nucleotides read TGTGCCAGCACACAAGGAGGGCCCCCCACCGGGGAGCTGTTTTTT.

The CDR3 loop reads CASSESGAGNPYEQYF. Here the CDR3 DNA reads TGTGCCAGCAGTGAGTCAGGCGCGGGGAATCCCTACGAGCAGTACTTC. The genes are TRBV6-1 and TRBJ2-7, with D tentatively TRBD2 (6 bases). CDR3 length: 16 amino acids. From germline, CDR1 is MNHNS and CDR2 SASEGT. Trimming shortened V by 3 bases and J by 2 bases, and 17 bases separated the two germline ends.

In this sample, this clonotype turned up many times. The V call is TRBV7-8, the J call TRBJ1-5, with D perhaps matching TRBD1 (5 bases). Germline loops: CDR1 SGHVS, CDR2 FQNEAQ. The germline V and J ends were trimmed by 5 bases and 0 bases, with 14 bases remaining between them. This CDR3 region has 16 residues. The CDR3 sequence is CASSTGHGGSNQPQHF. CDR3 DNA sequence: TGTGCCAGCAGCACCGGGCATGGGGGTAGCAATCAGCCCCAGCATTTT.

The chain recombines TRBV5-1 with TRBJ2-3, with 12 bases identical to TRBD1. Germline CDR1 and CDR2: SGHRS and YFSETQ. The J segment lost 4 bases and the V segment lost 4 bases, leaving 7 bases of the junction unmatched. The length of the CDR3 is 16 residues. The CDR3 coding sequence is TGCGCCAGCAGCCCGGGGACAGGGGGCGTCGCAGATACGCAGTATTTT. Translated, it gives CASSPGTGGVADTQYF.

In this sample, this clonotype turned up many times. This chain connects TRBV11-2 to TRBJ2-5; unclear D gene. The V end lost 0 bases, the J end lost 4 bases, and 6 bases lay between the germline ends. From germline, CDR1 is SGHAT and CDR2 FQNNGV. CDR3 length: 13 residues. The CDR3 DNA reads as TGTGCCAGCAGCTTAGATGGTTTAGAGACCCAGTACTTC. It is translated as CASSLDGLETQYF.